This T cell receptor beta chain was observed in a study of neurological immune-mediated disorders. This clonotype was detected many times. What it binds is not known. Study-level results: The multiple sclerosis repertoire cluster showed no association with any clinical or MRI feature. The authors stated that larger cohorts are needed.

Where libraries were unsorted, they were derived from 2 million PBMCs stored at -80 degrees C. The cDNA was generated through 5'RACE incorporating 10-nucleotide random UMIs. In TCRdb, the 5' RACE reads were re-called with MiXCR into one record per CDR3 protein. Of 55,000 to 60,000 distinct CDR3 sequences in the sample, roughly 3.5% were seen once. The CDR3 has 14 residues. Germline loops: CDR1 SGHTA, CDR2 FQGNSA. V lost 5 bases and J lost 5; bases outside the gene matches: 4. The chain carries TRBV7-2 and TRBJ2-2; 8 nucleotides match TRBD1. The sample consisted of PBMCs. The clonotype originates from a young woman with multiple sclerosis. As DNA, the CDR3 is TGTGCCAGCAGCACCAGACAGGGGACCGGGGAGCTGTTTTTT. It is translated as CASSTRQGTGELFF.